At least ten counts were recorded for the clone carrying this T cell receptor beta chain. The antigen is unknown. This CDR3 is built from 16 residues. Germline assignment: CDR1 SGHVS and CDR2 FQNEAQ. V was cut by 1 base and J by 3 bases, with 13 bases left in between. This sample stems from a study of T cell repertoires in cytomegalovirus infection. Study-level background: Public TCR beta signatures marked donors with CMV infection and the matching HLA.

TCRdb redid the calling of the reads with MiXCR, one entry per CDR3 protein. This sample has roughly 81,000 distinct CDR3 sequences; around 3.4% occur once, and the top ten carry approximately 4.3%. Study results and limitations: HLA-C-restricted, CMV-specific TCR beta clonotypes were dominant ex vivo. Adding up the frequency of public TCR beta families identified people who carried CMV plus the relevant HLA.

The chain carries TRBV7-8 and TRBJ1-5, with no clear D. Specimen: PBMCs. This clonotype originated in a human donor in good health (CMV status not recorded). Some clones in this sample may be carry-over from other donors' samples. The CDR3 region has the DNA TGTGCCAGCAGCTTAGATCGTTTAGGGCCCAATCAGCCCCAGCATTTT. Residues: CASSLDRLGPNQPQHF.